This T cell receptor (beta chain) stems from a study of read filtering for tumor transcriptome and immune sequencing. As for the study in general: Whole-transcriptome libraries were prepared after DNase treatment. Study findings and constraints: Sorted CD138-negative bone marrow cells were not purified T cells.

On this clonotype itself: The antigen is undetermined.

The CDR3 runs to 13 residues. Per germline, CDR1 DFQATT and CDR2 SNEGSKA (reference sequence). V was clipped by 5 bases and J by 1 base, with 12 bases between them. The library was built from 400 to 500 ng RNA with molecular barcoded adaptors for alpha/delta and beta/gamma chains. TCRdb called the reads again in MiXCR, with one record for every CDR3 protein. The profile shows approximately 150,000 distinct CDR3 sequences, roughly 13% of them singletons. Sequenced: a population of CD138-negative cells sorted from bone marrow. The rearrangement links TRBV20-1 to TRBJ2-7; no definite D call. The sequence was obtained from a donor aged 40 or older with multiple myeloma. This chain's CDR3 is CSALALGSYEQYF. The CDR3 nucleotides are TGCAGTGCTTTGGCGCTCGGTTCCTACGAGCAGTACTTC.